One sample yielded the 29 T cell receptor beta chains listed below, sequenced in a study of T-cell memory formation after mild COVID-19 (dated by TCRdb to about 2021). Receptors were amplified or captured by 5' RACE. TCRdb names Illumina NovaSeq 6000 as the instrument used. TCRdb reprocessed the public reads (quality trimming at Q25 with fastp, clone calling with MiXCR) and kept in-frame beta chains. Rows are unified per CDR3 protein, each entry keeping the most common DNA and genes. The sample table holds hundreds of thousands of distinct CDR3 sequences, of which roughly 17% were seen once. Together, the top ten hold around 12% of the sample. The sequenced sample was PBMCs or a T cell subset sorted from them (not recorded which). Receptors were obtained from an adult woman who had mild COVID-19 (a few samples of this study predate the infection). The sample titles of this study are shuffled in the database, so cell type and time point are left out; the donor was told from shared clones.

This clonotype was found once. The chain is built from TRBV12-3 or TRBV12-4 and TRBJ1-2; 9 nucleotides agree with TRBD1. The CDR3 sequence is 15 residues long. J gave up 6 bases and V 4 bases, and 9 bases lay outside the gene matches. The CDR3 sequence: CASSWEGTGPNGYTF. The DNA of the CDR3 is TGTGCCAGCAGTTGGGAGGGGACAGGGCCGAATGGCTACACCTTC.

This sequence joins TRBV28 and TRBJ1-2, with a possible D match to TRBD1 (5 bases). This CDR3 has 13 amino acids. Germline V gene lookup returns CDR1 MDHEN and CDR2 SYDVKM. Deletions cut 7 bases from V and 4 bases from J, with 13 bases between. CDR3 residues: CASTKGRIYGYTF. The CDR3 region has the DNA TGTGCCAGCACAAAGGGACGGATCTATGGCTACACCTTC.

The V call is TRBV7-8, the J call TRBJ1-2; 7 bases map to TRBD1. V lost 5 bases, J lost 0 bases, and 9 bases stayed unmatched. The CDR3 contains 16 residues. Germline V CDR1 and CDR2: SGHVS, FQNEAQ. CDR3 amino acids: CASSDSGTDANYGYTF. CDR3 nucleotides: TGTGCCAGCAGCGATTCCGGGACAGATGCTAACTATGGCTACACCTTC.

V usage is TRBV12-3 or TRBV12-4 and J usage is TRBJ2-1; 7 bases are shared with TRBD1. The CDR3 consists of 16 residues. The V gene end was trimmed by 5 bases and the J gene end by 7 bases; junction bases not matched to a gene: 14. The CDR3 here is CASSPTYRGQGNEQFF. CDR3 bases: TGTGCCAGCAGTCCGACGTACAGGGGCCAAGGGAATGAGCAGTTCTTC.

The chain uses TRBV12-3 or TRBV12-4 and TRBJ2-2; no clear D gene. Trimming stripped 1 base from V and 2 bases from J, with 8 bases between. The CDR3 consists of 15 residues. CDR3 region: CASSLGQQNTGELFF. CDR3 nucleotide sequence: TGTGCCAGCAGTTTAGGGCAGCAAAACACCGGGGAGCTGTTTTTT.

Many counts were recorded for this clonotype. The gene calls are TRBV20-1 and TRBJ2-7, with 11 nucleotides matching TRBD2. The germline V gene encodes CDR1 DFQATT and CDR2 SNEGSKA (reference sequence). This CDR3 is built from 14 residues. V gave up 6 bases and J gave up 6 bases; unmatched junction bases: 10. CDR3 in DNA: TGCAGTGCGGAACTAGCGGGAGACCGGGGCGAGCAGTACTTC. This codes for CSAELAGDRGEQYF.

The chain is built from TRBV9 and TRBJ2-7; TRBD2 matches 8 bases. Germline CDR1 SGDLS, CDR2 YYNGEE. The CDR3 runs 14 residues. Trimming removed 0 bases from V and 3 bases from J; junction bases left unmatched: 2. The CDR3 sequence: CASSVDRGGYEQYF. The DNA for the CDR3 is TGTGCCAGCAGCGTAGACCGGGGGGGCTACGAGCAGTACTTC. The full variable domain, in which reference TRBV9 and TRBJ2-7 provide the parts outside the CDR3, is DSGVTQTPKHLITATGQRVTLRCSPRSGDLSVYWYQQSLDQGLQFLIQYYNGEERAKGNILERFSAQQFPDLHSELNLSSLELGDSALYFCASSVDRGGYEQYFGPGTRLTVT.

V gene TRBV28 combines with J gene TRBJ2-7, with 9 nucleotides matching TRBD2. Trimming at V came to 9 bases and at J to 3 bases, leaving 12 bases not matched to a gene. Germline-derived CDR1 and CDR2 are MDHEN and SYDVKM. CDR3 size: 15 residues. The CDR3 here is CASGLAYTQSYEQYF. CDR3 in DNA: TGTGCCAGTGGACTAGCGTACACCCAGAGCTACGAGCAGTACTTC. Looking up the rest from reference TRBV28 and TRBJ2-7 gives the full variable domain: DVKVTQSSRYLVKRTGEKVFLECVQDMDHENMFWYRQDPGLGLRLIYFSYDVKMKEKGDIPEGYSVSREKKERFSLILESASTNQTSMYLCASGLAYTQSYEQYFGPGTRLTVT.

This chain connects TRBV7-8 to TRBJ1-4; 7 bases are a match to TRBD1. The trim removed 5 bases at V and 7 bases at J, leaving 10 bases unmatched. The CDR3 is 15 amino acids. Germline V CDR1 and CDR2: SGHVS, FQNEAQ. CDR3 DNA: TGTGCCAGCAGCGTAATACAGGGGTTAAGTGAAAAACTGTTTTTT. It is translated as CASSVIQGLSEKLFF.

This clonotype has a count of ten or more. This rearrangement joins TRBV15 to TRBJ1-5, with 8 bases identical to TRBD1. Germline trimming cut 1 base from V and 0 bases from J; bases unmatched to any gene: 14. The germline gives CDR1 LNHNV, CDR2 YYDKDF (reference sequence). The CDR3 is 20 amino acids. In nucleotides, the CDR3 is TGTGCCACCAGCAGAGTAAGCGTAGGACAGGGACTTTATAGCAATCAGCCCCAGCATTTT. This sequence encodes CATSRVSVGQGLYSNQPQHF. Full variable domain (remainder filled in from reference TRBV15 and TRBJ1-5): DAMVIQNPRYQVTQFGKPVTLSCSQTLNHNVMYWYQQKSSQAPKLLFHYYDKDFNNEADTPDNFQSRRPNTSFCFLDIRSPGLGDTAMYLCATSRVSVGQGLYSNQPQHFGDGTRLSIL.

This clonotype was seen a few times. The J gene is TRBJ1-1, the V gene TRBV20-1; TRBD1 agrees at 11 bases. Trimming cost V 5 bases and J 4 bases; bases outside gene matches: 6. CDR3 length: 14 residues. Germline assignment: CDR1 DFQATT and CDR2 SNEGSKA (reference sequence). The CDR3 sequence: CSAPRTGGLTEAFF. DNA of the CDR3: TGCAGTGCTCCCCGGACAGGGGGCCTCACTGAAGCTTTCTTT.

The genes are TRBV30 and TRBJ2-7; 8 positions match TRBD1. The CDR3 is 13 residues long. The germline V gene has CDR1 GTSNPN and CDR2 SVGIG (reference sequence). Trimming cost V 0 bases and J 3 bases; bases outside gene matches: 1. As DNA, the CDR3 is TGTGCCTGGAGTGTAGGGACAGGCTACGAGCAGTACTTC. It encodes CAWSVGTGYEQYF.

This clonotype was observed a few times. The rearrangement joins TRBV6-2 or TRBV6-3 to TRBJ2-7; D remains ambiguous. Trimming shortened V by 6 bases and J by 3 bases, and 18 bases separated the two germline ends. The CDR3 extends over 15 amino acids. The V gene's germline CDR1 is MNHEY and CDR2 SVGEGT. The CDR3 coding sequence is TGTGCCAGCAGAGCCCTAGACATATCAAACTACGAGCAGTACTTC. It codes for CASRALDISNYEQYF.

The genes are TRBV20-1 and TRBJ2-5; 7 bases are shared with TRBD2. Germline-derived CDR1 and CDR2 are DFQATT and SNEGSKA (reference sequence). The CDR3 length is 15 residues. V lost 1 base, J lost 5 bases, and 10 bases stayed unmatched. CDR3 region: CSARVKGRERETQYF. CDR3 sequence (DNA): TGCAGTGCTAGAGTCAAGGGGCGGGAGCGGGAGACCCAGTACTTC.

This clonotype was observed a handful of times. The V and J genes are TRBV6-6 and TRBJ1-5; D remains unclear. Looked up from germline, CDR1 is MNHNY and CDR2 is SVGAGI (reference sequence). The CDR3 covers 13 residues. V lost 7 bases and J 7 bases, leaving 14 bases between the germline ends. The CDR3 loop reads CASTPGRGQPQHF. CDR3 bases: TGTGCCAGCACCCCAGGCCGAGGGCAGCCCCAGCATTTT.

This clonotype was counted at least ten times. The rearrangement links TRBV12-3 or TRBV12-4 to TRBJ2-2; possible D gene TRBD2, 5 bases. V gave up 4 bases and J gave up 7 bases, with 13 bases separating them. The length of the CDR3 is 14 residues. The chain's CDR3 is CASSSLTADGELFF. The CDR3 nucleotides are TGTGCCAGCAGTTCTCTCACAGCGGACGGGGAGCTGTTTTTT.

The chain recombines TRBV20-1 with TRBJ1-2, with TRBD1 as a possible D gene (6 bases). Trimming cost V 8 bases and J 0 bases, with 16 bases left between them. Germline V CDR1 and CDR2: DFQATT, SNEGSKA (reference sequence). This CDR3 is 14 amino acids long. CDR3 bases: TGCAGTCCCGCCGGGGGGCCTACTAACTATGGCTACACCTTC. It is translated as CSPAGGPTNYGYTF.

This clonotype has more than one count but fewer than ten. Here the CDR3 reads CASSYSNRGPGSTEAFF. DNA for the CDR3: TGTGCCAGCAGTTACTCGAACAGGGGCCCGGGTAGCACTGAAGCTTTCTTT. The rearrangement uses TRBV6-5 and TRBJ1-1; 7 bases align to TRBD1. The trim removed 0 bases at V and 4 bases at J, leaving 11 bases unmatched. Germline CDR1 is MNHEY and CDR2 is SVGAGI. This CDR3 region has 17 residues.

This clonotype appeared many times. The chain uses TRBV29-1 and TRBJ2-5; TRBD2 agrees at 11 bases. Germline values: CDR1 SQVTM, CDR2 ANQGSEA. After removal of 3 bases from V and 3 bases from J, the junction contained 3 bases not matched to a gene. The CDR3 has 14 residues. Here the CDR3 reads CSVDTTSGKETQYF. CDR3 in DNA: TGCAGCGTTGACACGACTAGCGGGAAAGAGACCCAGTACTTC.

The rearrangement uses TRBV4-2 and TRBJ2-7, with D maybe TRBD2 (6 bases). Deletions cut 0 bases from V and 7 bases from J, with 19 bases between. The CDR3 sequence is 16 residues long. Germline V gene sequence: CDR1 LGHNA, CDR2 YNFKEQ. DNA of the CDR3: TGTGCCAGCAGCCAAGAAGCGACTAGGGGTGCAGGGGAGCAGTACTTC. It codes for CASSQEATRGAGEQYF.

The CDR3 is CASSARTGGGQPQHF. The DNA of the CDR3 is TGTGCCAGCAGTGCGAGGACAGGGGGCGGTCAGCCCCAGCATTTT. The chain recombines TRBV6-2 or TRBV6-3 with TRBJ1-5; TRBD1 aligns across 11 bases. CDR1 and CDR2 (germline): MNHEY, SVGEGT. CDR3 length equals 15 residues. Trimming removed 5 bases from V and 6 bases from J; junction bases left unmatched: 6.

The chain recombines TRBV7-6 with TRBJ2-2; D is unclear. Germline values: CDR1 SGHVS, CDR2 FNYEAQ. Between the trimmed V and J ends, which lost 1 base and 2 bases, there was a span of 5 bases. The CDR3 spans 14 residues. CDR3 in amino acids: CASSLGDNTGELFF. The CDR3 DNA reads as TGTGCCAGCAGCTTAGGTGACAACACCGGGGAGCTGTTTTTT.

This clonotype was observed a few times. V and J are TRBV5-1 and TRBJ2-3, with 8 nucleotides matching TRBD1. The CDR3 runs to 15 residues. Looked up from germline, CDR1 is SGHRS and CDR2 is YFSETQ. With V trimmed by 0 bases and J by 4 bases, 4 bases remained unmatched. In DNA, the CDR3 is TGCGCCAGCAGCTTGGAGGACAGGGTGGCAGATACGCAGTATTTT. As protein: CASSLEDRVADTQYF.

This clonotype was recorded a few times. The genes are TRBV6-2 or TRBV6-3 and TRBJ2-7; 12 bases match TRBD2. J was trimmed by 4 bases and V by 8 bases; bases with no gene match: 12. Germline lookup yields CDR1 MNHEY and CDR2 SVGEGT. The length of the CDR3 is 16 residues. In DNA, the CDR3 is TGTGCCAGCCTTCCTACCTGGGGGACTAGCGGGTACGAGCAGTACTTC. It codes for CASLPTWGTSGYEQYF.

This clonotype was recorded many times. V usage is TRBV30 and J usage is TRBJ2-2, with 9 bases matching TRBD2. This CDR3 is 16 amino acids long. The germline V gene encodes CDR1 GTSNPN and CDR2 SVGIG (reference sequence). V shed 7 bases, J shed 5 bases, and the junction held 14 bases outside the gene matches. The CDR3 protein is CASGVAGAPRTGELFF. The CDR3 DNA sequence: TGTGCCTCTGGGGTAGCGGGAGCCCCGAGGACCGGGGAGCTGTTTTTT.

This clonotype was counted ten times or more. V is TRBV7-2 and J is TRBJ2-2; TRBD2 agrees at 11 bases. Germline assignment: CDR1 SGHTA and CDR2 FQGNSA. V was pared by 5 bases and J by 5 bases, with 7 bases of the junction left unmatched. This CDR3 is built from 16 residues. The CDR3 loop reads CASSTRLAGLTGELFF. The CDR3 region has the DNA TGTGCCAGCAGCACCCGACTAGCGGGATTGACCGGGGAGCTGTTTTTT.

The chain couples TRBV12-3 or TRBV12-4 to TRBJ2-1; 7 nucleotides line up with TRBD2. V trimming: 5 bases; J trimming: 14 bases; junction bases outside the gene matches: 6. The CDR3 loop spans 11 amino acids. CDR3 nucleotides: TGTGCCAGCAGTAAGCTAGCGGTAAAGTTCTTC. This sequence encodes CASSKLAVKFF.

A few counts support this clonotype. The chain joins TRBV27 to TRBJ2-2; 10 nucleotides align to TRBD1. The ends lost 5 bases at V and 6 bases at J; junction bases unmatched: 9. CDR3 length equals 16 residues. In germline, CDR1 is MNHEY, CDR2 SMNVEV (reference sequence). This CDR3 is CASSRRDRGFPGELFF. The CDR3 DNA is TGTGCCAGCAGTCGCCGGGACAGGGGTTTCCCCGGGGAGCTGTTTTTT.

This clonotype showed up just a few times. CDR3 sequence: CASSLASTEWTEAFF. The CDR3 DNA follows: TGTGCCAGCAGCTTAGCCTCCACCGAATGGACTGAAGCTTTCTTT. The V call is TRBV11-2, the J call TRBJ1-1; D is ambiguous. Germline assignment: CDR1 SGHAT and CDR2 FQNNGV. The CDR3 covers 15 residues. The ends were cut back, 1 base at V and 5 bases at J, with 14 bases in the middle.